This record concerns one T cell receptor beta chain sequence. Because the CDR3 is missing its conserved closing phenylalanine or tryptophan, this is likely a read error. The data stem from a study of T cells after yellow fever vaccination. Study at large: SMART-Seq v4 Ultra Low Input prepared libraries from low-cell fractions.

MiXCR was run by TCRdb on the 5' RACE reads, yielding one entry per CDR3 protein. This sample yields just under 600,000 distinct CDR3 sequences, of which about 13% are seen a single time; 11% to 15% belongs to the top ten. V was pared by 4 bases and J by 6 bases, with 6 bases of the junction left unmatched. There are 13 residues in the CDR3. Germline assignment: CDR1 SQVTM and CDR2 ANQGSEA. This material consisted of PBMCs, taken on the day of the yellow fever booster vaccination. The sequence was collected from a man aged 30 to 39 who received the YFV17D yellow fever vaccine. This rearrangement joins TRBV29-1 to TRBJ2-1, with 7 bases identical to TRBD2. The CDR3 here is CSVVRTSVNEQFS. In nucleotides, the CDR3 is TGCAGCGTTGTTCGAACTAGCGTCAATGAGCAGTTCTCC.